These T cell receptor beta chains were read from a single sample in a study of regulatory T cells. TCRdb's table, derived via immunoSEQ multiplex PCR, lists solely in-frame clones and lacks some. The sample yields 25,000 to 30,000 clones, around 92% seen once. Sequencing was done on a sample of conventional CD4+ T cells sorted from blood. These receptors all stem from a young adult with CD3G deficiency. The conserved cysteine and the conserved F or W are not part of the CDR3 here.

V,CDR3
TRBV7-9,ASSLGRGQF
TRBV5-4,ASSLGGLAGSHRQETQY
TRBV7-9,ASSLFRGVHQETQY
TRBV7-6,ASSPPRGTKRTDTQY
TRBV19,ASSTTRLTGELF
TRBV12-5,ASGYAPWGANEKLF
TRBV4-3,ASSQDGGLAGVVTGELF
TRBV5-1,ASSLEPLNTEAF
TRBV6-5,ASSYSVGGQPQH
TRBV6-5,ASSLQGGEKLF
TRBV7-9,ASSDTSRYTEAF
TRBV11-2,ASSTGLLQTQY
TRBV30,AWGLHNEQF
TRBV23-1,ASSPGTEAF
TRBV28,ASRRQGNQPQH
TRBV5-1,ASSLGTGGGSDTQY
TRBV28,ASSRTGKGTDTQY
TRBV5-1,ASSLGGRGYEQF
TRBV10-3,AHSREGGTEAF
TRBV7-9,ASSNRGGRTNEQF
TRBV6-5,ASSYGAQVSNQPQH
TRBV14,ASSQDRGREQY
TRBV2,ASNPGGYNEQF
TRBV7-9,ASSLVMGGVTQY
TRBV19,ASSRSGSYNEQF
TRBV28,ASSQLRDRGYT
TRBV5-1,ASSLGQGANTGELF
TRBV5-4,ASSLDSGGRDEQF
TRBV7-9,ASSPRLVDEQF
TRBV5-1,ASSLFGGKNEKLF
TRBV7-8,ASSHRERSTGELF
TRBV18,ASSLGQGPYEQY
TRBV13,ASSSRVEETQY
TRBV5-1,ASRTGLNTEAF
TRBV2,ASSGSRGWSAADTQY
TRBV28,ASSLNRGLNTEAF
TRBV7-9,ASTSELHTEAF
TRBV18,ASSPSGGSEQY
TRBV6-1,ASKGLAGFGGELF
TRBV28,ASSSLGPSSYEQY
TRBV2,ASSGIGDRVQETQY
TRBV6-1,ASSETDIAGELF
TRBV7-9,ASSPGTRGETQY
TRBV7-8,ASSFGLSGNQPQH
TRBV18,ASSPGQYNEQF
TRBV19,ASSPGTSFYNEQF
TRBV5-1,ASSSGNTIY
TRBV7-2,ASSLSIQDTYEQY
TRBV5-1,ASSPFGSGFEGYEQY
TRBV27,ASSPLSSDYEQY
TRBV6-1,ASSAGPQETQY
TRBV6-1,ASSEVLGAGQPQH
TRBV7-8,ASSESRREYGEQY
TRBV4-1,ASSQETSGLTDTQY
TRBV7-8,ASSYRGRDTEAF